The 29 T cell receptor beta chains given below trace back to one sample, sequenced in a study of T cells after yellow fever vaccination. One entry per CDR3 protein results from TCRdb running MiXCR on the 5' RACE reads. Of some 390,000 distinct CDR3 sequences in the sample, 18% were seen once. Sample: PBMCs, taken before the yellow fever booster vaccination. Every receptor here comes from a man younger than 35 who received the YFV17D yellow fever vaccine.

CDR3 loop: CASSRRGRISGNTIYF. CDR3 nucleotide sequence: TGTGCCAGCAGCCGACGAGGACGGATCTCTGGAAACACCATATATTTT. The V call is TRBV7-9, the J call TRBJ1-3; D is unresolved. The CDR3 runs 16 residues. Per germline, CDR1 SEHNR and CDR2 FQNEAQ (reference sequence). Trimming removed 5 bases at V and 0 bases at J, with 14 bases between.

This clonotype was seen a handful of times. This rearrangement joins TRBV5-6 to TRBJ1-4, with D possibly being TRBD1 (5 bases). Trimming took 2 bases from V and 0 from J, leaving 14 bases between them. The CDR3 sequence is 17 residues long. The germline CDR1 and CDR2 sequences are SGHDT and YYEEEE. CDR3 coding DNA: TGTGCCAGCAGCTTTGGAGGGCGGGGACCAACTAATGAAAAACTGTTTTTT. This codes for CASSFGGRGPTNEKLFF.

V is TRBV29-1 and J is TRBJ1-1; possibly TRBD1 for D (6 bases). Trimming left V 6 bases short and J 0 bases short, with 11 bases between. This CDR3 comprises 13 residues. The germline V gene encodes CDR1 SQVTM and CDR2 ANQGSEA. CDR3 nucleotides: TGCAGCGTCAAGGGACACCTGAACACTGAAGCTTTCTTT. It encodes CSVKGHLNTEAFF.

This clonotype has more than one count but fewer than ten. The chain recombines TRBV20-1 with TRBJ1-5, with a weak D call TRBD1 (6 bases). V was clipped by 6 bases and J by 2 bases, with 14 bases between them. CDR1 DFQATT and CDR2 SNEGSKA come from the germline V gene (reference sequence). The CDR3 runs 14 residues. The CDR3 region has the DNA TGCAGTGCCATAAGCGGGGGCCGCAATCAGCCCCAGCATTTT. It translates to CSAISGGRNQPQHF.

The V and J genes are TRBV6-1 and TRBJ2-7; D is unclear. Germline-derived CDR1 and CDR2 are MNHNS and SASEGT. Trimming stripped 5 bases from V and 3 bases from J, with 8 bases between. The CDR3 is 12 residues long. In nucleotides, the CDR3 is TGTGCCAGCAGTAAGGACCGCTACGAGCAGTACGTC. Protein product: CASSKDRYEQYV.

This chain links TRBV3-1 with TRBJ2-3; maybe TRBD2 (5 bases). Per germline, CDR1 LGHDT and CDR2 YNNKEL (reference sequence). The CDR3 contains 15 residues. Trimming took off 0 bases at V and 1 base at J, with 8 bases between the two ends. CDR3 sequence (DNA): TGTGCCAGCAGCCAAGATGGGAGCCGCACAGATACGCAGTATTTT. It translates to CASSQDGSRTDTQYF.

This clonotype was detected only a few times. The rearrangement links TRBV7-9 to TRBJ2-2; 9 bases fit TRBD2. J lost 5 bases, V lost 5 bases, and 3 bases had no gene match. This CDR3 is 14 amino acids long. CDR1 and CDR2 (germline): SEHNR, FQNEAQ (reference sequence). The CDR3 DNA reads as TGTGCCAGCAGCCCGGGACTAGCAACCGGGGAGCTGTTTTTT. Its translation is CASSPGLATGELFF.

This clonotype was detected a few times. The rearrangement links TRBV4-3 to TRBJ2-1, with D perhaps TRBD2 (5 bases). In germline, CDR1 is LGHNA, CDR2 YSLEER. V lost 5 bases to trimming and J lost 0 bases, with 8 bases between them. The CDR3 runs to 14 residues. CDR3 sequence reads: CASSSGSSYNEQFF. The CDR3 bases are TGCGCCAGCAGCTCGGGGAGCTCCTACAATGAGCAGTTCTTC.

This clonotype occurred a few times. The rearrangement links TRBV19 to TRBJ1-1, with 8 bases lining up with TRBD1. Germline V lookup: CDR1 LNHDA, CDR2 SQIVND (reference sequence). Losses at the gene ends were 7 bases for V and 5 bases for J; bases not matched to a gene: 9. The CDR3 is 14 residues long. CDR3 sequence reads: CASNPGQGWTEAFF. CDR3 sequence (DNA): TGTGCCAGTAATCCCGGACAGGGATGGACTGAAGCTTTCTTT.

The gene calls are TRBV6-6 and TRBJ2-7; a weak D match, TRBD1 (6 bases). The CDR3 is made up of 15 amino acids. Germline loops: CDR1 MNHNY, CDR2 SVGAGI (reference sequence). The V end lost 5 bases, the J end lost 0 bases, and 14 bases lay between the germline ends. The CDR3 DNA follows: TGTGCCAGCAGTGGGGGCGGAGGTCCCTCCTACGAGCAGTACGTC. Translation gives CASSGGGGPSYEQYV.

The chain carries TRBV6-2 or TRBV6-3 and TRBJ2-7, with 9 nucleotides matching TRBD2. CDR3 size: 16 residues. With 0 bases clipped from V and 3 bases from J, the junction kept 6 bases outside the gene matches. Germline CDR1 MNHEY, CDR2 SVGEGT. The CDR3 DNA is TGTGCCAGCAGTTACTCGTCGAAGCGGGGGGACTACGAGCAGTACGTC. Protein product: CASSYSSKRGDYEQYV.

This clonotype occurred a few times. The J gene is TRBJ1-2, the V gene TRBV29-1, with D possibly being TRBD1 (5 bases). Germline values: CDR1 SQVTM, CDR2 ANQGSEA. This CDR3 has 12 residues. V gave up 4 bases and J gave up 11 bases, with 17 bases separating them. The CDR3: CSVARSSGVYTF. The CDR3 bases are TGCAGCGTTGCCAGGTCTTCGGGGGTATACACCTTC.

This clonotype occurred many times. The chain employs TRBV5-1 and TRBJ2-3, with 7 bases lining up with TRBD1. The CDR3 is 14 amino acids. Germline CDR1 reads SGHRS; CDR2 reads YFSETQ. V trimming: 4 bases; J trimming: 4 bases; junction bases outside the gene matches: 6. For the CDR3, the DNA is TGCGCCAGCAGCGCAGGGGGTCAAGCAGATACGCAGTATTTT. This codes for CASSAGGQADTQYF.

There are many counts of this clonotype. The V and J genes are TRBV7-8 and TRBJ2-4; D is perhaps TRBD2 (5 bases). V lost 1 base and J lost 7, with 11 bases in between. The CDR3 runs 14 residues. Germline CDR1 and CDR2: SGHVS and FQNEAQ. The CDR3 nucleotides read TGTGCCAGCAGCTTAGGTCGGACTTCTAACATTCAGTACTTC. Amino acids: CASSLGRTSNIQYF.

In this sample, this clonotype turned up a few times. The chain couples TRBV6-5 to TRBJ2-4; D gene ambiguous. There are 13 residues in the CDR3. The ends were cut back, 0 bases at V and 6 bases at J, with 6 bases in the middle. Germline V gene sequence: CDR1 MNHEY, CDR2 SVGAGI. CDR3 DNA: TGTGCCAGCAGTTACTCGAACAGAAACATTCAGTACTTC. Amino acids: CASSYSNRNIQYF.

This clonotype was seen a handful of times. The chain has TRBV11-2 and TRBJ1-6; D not certain. Germline V gene sequence: CDR1 SGHAT, CDR2 FQNNGV. V lost 0 bases to trimming and J lost 7 bases, with 19 bases between them. The CDR3 is 18 amino acids. The chain's CDR3 is CASSLDFSFGFNNSPLHF. The CDR3 bases are TGTGCCAGCAGCTTAGATTTCAGCTTCGGATTCAACAATTCACCCCTCCACTTT.

This clonotype was detected a few times. The V call is TRBV7-9, the J call TRBJ2-3; no firm D call. V gave up 7 bases and J gave up 0 bases, with 8 bases separating them. This CDR3 spans 13 amino acids. From germline, CDR1 is SEHNR and CDR2 FQNEAQ (reference sequence). The CDR3 DNA reads as TGTGCCAGCACCATGCTTAGCACAGATACGCAGTATTTT. Its translation: CASTMLSTDTQYF.

The chain couples TRBV9 to TRBJ2-1; no clear D. Germline V lookup: CDR1 SGDLS, CDR2 YYNGEE. Between the trimmed V and J ends, which lost 8 bases and 8 bases, there was a span of 17 bases. The CDR3 runs to 13 residues. CDR3 protein: CASRPWEEHEQFF. CDR3 in DNA: TGTGCCAGTCGCCCTTGGGAAGAGCATGAGCAGTTCTTC.

This clonotype was seen a few times. J is TRBJ2-2 and V is TRBV5-1, with a weak D call TRBD1 (7 bases). The CDR3 length is 13 residues. Trimming stripped 7 bases from V and 4 bases from J, with 11 bases between. Germline lookup yields CDR1 SGHRS and CDR2 YFSETQ. This CDR3 reads CASAGQTTGELFF. DNA of the CDR3: TGCGCCAGCGCGGGACAGACCACCGGGGAGCTGTTTTTT. Full variable domain (rest looked up from reference TRBV5-1 and TRBJ2-2): KAGVTQTPRYLIKTRGQQVTLSCSPISGHRSVSWYQQTPGQGLQFLFEYFSETQRNKGNFPGRFSGRQFSNSRSEMNVSTLELGDSALYLCASAGQTTGELFFGEGSRLTVL.

The J gene is TRBJ2-7, the V gene TRBV5-1; D remains ambiguous. Germline assignment: CDR1 SGHRS and CDR2 YFSETQ. The CDR3 sequence is 14 residues long. V lost 4 bases and J 3 bases, leaving 14 bases between the germline ends. CDR3 sequence reads: CASSPSGVNYEQYV. The CDR3 bases are TGCGCCAGCAGCCCCTCCGGAGTTAACTACGAGCAGTACGTC.

This clonotype occurred a few times. The chain has TRBV5-5 and TRBJ2-4; D possibly corresponds to TRBD2 (5 bases). V dropped 1 base and J dropped 0 bases, with 11 bases sitting between them. The CDR3 spans 16 residues. From germline, CDR1 is SGHKS and CDR2 YYEKEE (reference sequence). The CDR3 is CASSLRGLLAKNIQYF. The CDR3 DNA follows: TGTGCCAGCAGCTTGCGGGGATTACTAGCCAAAAACATTCAGTACTTC.

The count of this clonotype is one. CDR3 coding DNA: TGCGCCAGCAGCCAAGCAGGGATCACTGAAGCTTTCTTT. It codes for CASSQAGITEAFF. The chain couples TRBV4-1 to TRBJ1-1; D is perhaps TRBD1 (5 bases). The germline V gene has CDR1 MGHRA and CDR2 YSYEKL. V lost 1 base to trimming and J lost 4 bases, with 7 bases between them. The length of the CDR3 is 13 residues.

This clonotype was observed many times. The chain employs TRBV7-2 and TRBJ2-7; D remains unclear. Looked up from germline, CDR1 is SGHTA and CDR2 is FQGNSA. CDR3 length: 15 residues. Deletions cut 1 base from V and 5 bases from J, with 15 bases between. CDR3 sequence (DNA): TGTGCCAGCAGCTTAGGGTCGGGCCCTTGGAACGAGCAGTACGTC. This codes for CASSLGSGPWNEQYV.

This clonotype turned up a few times. The chain employs TRBV4-1 and TRBJ2-7; D possibly corresponds to TRBD2 (6 bases). V was shortened by 1 base and J by 2 bases, with 9 bases between the two germline ends. The CDR3 consists of 14 residues. Germline V gives CDR1 MGHRA, CDR2 YSYEKL. CDR3 loop: CASSQGGDPYEQYF. Written as DNA, the CDR3 is TGCGCCAGCAGCCAAGGCGGGGACCCCTACGAGCAGTACTTC.

This chain links TRBV6-5 with TRBJ1-6; 7 bases are shared with TRBD1. This CDR3 has 17 residues. The germline V gene has CDR1 MNHEY and CDR2 SVGAGI. The V gene end was trimmed by 4 bases and the J gene end by 15 bases; junction bases not matched to a gene: 21. This CDR3 reads CASSSLSTGSRLKLLHF. CDR3 bases: TGTGCCAGCAGTTCGCTATCGACAGGGTCGCGGCTTAAGCTCCTCCACTTT.

The chain has TRBV2 and TRBJ1-4; no reliable D call. The CDR3 covers 13 residues. With 9 bases removed from V and 5 bases from J, the gap between germline ends came to 13 bases. CDR1 and CDR2 (germline): SNHLY, FYNNEI. The CDR3 sequence: CASFWAANEKLFF. For the CDR3, the DNA is TGTGCCAGTTTCTGGGCGGCGAATGAAAAACTGTTTTTT.

The chain carries TRBV2 and TRBJ2-3; D gene ambiguous. V lost 3 bases and J lost 3, with 7 bases in between. The CDR3 has 13 amino acids. Looked up from germline, CDR1 is SNHLY and CDR2 is FYNNEI. CDR3 in DNA: TGTGCCAGCAGTGAGTTGCCTACAGATACGCAGTATTTT. It is translated as CASSELPTDTQYF.

This clonotype was counted at least ten times. This rearrangement joins TRBV7-8 to TRBJ2-7; 9 positions agree with TRBD1. Trimming cost V 3 bases and J 5 bases; bases outside gene matches: 8. Germline V gene sequence: CDR1 SGHVS, CDR2 FQNEAQ. This CDR3 has 15 amino acids. CDR3 in DNA: TGTGCCAGCAGCTTCCCCGGGACAGGGAGAAACGAGCAGTACTTC. It yields the protein CASSFPGTGRNEQYF.

The V gene is TRBV4-1, the J gene TRBJ2-3; TRBD2 agrees at 8 bases. This CDR3 has 17 amino acids. CDR1 MGHRA and CDR2 YSYEKL come from the germline V gene. J gave up 1 base and V 1 base, and 7 bases lay outside the gene matches. CDR3 loop: CASSQASYSGGTDTQYF. DNA of the CDR3: TGCGCCAGCAGCCAAGCCAGTTATAGCGGGGGCACAGATACGCAGTATTTT.